These 2 T cell receptor beta chains came from one sample sequenced in a study of blood T cell repertoires in COVID-19 (TCRdb year 2020). To prepare the library, the immunoSEQ multiplex PCR assay was applied. What TCRdb holds here is the immuneACCESS table cut down to in-frame rearrangements. Part of the clones is not present; checked against another copy, under half of the missing clones reflect an unresolved V gene, and the others are unexplained. This sample gives nearly 70,000 clones in total; about 85% of them show up just once. The ten largest clones represent roughly 3.1% of the sample. The specimen was peripheral blood. The receptors were gathered from a woman between 45 and 60 years old with COVID-19, enrolled during active disease.

V usage is TRBV6-2 or TRBV6-3 and J usage is TRBJ1-6; 8 nucleotides agree with TRBD1. The CDR3 runs 15 residues. CDR1 MNHEY and CDR2 SVGEGT come from the germline V gene. V lost 6 bases and J lost 9; bases outside the gene matches: 10. The CDR3 sequence: CASSPGQGRSSPLHF. The CDR3 DNA follows: TGTGCCAGCAGCCCTGGACAGGGCAGGAGTTCACCCCTCCACTTT.

The chain has TRBV7-2 and TRBJ2-7; 8 bases fit TRBD2. The CDR3 contains 15 residues. Trimming at V came to 0 bases and at J to 2 bases, leaving 3 bases not matched to a gene. CDR1 SGHTA and CDR2 FQGNSA come from the germline V gene. CDR3 protein: CASSLAGLVPYEQYF. CDR3 in DNA: TGTGCCAGCAGCTTAGCGGGACTAGTTCCCTACGAGCAGTACTTC.